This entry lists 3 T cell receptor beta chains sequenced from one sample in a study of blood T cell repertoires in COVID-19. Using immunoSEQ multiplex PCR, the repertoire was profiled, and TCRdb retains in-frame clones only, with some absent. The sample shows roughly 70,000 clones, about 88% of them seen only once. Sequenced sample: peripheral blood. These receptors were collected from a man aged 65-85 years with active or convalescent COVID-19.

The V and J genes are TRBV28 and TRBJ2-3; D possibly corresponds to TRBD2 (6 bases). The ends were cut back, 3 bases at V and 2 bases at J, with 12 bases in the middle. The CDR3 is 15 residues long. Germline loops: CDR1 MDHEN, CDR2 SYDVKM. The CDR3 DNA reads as TGTGCCAGCAGTTTGGGAGGAGGCCTCACAGATACGCAGTATTTT. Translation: CASSLGGGLTDTQYF.

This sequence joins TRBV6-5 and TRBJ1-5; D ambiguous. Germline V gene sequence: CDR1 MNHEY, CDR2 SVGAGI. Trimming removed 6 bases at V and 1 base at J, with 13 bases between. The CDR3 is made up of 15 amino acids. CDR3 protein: CASRRWEGSNQPQHF. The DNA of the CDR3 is TGTGCCAGCAGACGCTGGGAGGGAAGCAATCAGCCCCAGCATTTT.

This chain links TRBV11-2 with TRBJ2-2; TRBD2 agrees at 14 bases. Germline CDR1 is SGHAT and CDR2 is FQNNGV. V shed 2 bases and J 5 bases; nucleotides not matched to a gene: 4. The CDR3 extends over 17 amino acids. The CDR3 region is CASSLRTSGGRTGELFF. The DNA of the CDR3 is TGTGCCAGCAGCTTACGGACTAGCGGGGGGAGGACCGGGGAGCTGTTTTTT.